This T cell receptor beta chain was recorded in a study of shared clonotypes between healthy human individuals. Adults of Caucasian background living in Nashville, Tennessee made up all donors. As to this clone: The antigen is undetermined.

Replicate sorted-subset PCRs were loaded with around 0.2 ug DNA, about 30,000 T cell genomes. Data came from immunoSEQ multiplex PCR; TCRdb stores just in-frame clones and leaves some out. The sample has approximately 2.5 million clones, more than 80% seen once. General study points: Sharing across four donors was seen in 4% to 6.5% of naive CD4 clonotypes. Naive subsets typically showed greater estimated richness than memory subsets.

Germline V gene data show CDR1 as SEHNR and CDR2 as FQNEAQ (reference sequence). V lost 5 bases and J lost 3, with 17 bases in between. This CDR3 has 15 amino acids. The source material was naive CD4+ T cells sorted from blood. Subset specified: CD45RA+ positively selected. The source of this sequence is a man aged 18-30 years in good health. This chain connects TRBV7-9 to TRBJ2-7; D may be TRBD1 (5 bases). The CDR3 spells CASSHPRPQGYEQYF. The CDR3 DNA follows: TGTGCCAGCAGCCACCCCCGGCCCCAGGGCTACGAGCAGTACTTC.